Below, one T cell receptor (beta chain) is given with its context. As yet, its antigen is unknown. These donors counted as nominally healthy when sampled, but unrecorded immune exposures were likely. Trimming removed 5 bases from V and 5 bases from J; junction bases left unmatched: 7. The CDR3 is 16 amino acids. Looked up from germline, CDR1 is SEHNR and CDR2 is FQNEAQ (reference sequence). This entry comes from a study of cytomegalovirus exposure and HLA in healthy donors. Study overall: One earlier analysis, a look at around 180 million T cells, found roughly 120 million unique TCR beta sequences. Study-level results: Segments of the TCR beta V type were, in most cases, productive about 90% or about 30% of the time in an earlier analysis. Among donors in an Asian-associated ancestry cluster, a later analysis reportedly found fewer N-insertions than the roughly 700-donor mean.

Primers: 60 Vbeta forward and 13 Jbeta reverse. Clones were sequenced by immunoSEQ multiplex PCR, and TCRdb holds only the in-frame ones, with some missing. The table lists 200,000 or so clones, roughly 87% of them singletons. This chain uses TRBV7-9 with TRBJ2-5; 14 bases match TRBD2. Sequencing was carried out using PBMCs. The clonotype comes from a girl in the first two years of life in good health and CMV-seronegative. The CDR3 loop is CASSTGLAGASETQYF. CDR3 nucleotide sequence: TGTGCCAGCAGCACGGGACTAGCGGGGGCATCGGAGACCCAGTACTTC. Filled out from reference TRBV7-9 and TRBJ2-5, the complete variable domain reads DTGVSQNPRHKITKRGQNVTFRCDPISEHNRLYWYRQTLGQGPEFLTYFQNEAQLEKSRLLSDRFSAERPKGSFSTLEIQRTEQGDSAMYLCASSTGLAGASETQYFGPGTRLLVL.